These T cell receptor beta chains were read from a single sample in a study of blood T cell repertoires in COVID-19. The data were produced by immunoSEQ multiplex PCR, yet TCRdb's version contains in-frame clones alone and is incomplete. The data contain about 120,000 clones, about 89% of them singletons. Sample: peripheral blood. Every receptor here comes from a woman in her 70s with acute or convalescent COVID-19. CDR3s include the opening cysteine and the closing phenylalanine or tryptophan. The D gene is left open where the match is weak. A row's size may be missing; if present it is once, few, many or a size class.

V gene	clone size	D gene	J gene	CDR3 DNA	CDR3 protein
TRBV28	-	-	TRBJ1-1	TGTGCCTGGGGAGGTGGGCTGAACACTGAAGCTTTCTTT	CAWGGGLNTEAFF
TRBV9	-	-	TRBJ2-4	TGTGCCAGCAGTTCTCAGGGGATCCTAGCCAAAAACATTCAGTACTTC	CASSSQGILAKNIQYF
TRBV6-5	-	-	TRBJ1-1	TGTGCCAGCGTCGCAGGGATGATGGTTGAAGCTTTCTTT	CASVAGMMVEAFF
TRBV12-3/TRBV12-4	-	-	TRBJ1-2	TGTGCCAGCAGTTTGACATCCTCCTATGGCTACACCTTC	CASSLTSSYGYTF
TRBV4-1	once	-	TRBJ2-5	TGCGCCAGCAGCCAAGAGGGGTTGACAGGGAGGGAGACCCAGTACTTC	CASSQEGLTGRETQYF
TRBV7-2	-	-	TRBJ2-2	TGTGCCAGCAGCTCACAGGGCCACACCGGGGAGCTGTTTTTT	CASSSQGHTGELFF
TRBV27	many	-	TRBJ1-5	TGTGCCAGCAGTTCCCTCGGGAGTACTGCTCAGCCCCAGCATTTT	CASSSLGSTAQPQHF
TRBV12-3/TRBV12-4	-	-	TRBJ1-2	TGTGCCAGCAGTTTTTCAGGGGCGCGGGGCTACACCTTC	CASSFSGARGYTF
TRBV5-4	-	-	TRBJ2-3	TGTGCCAGCAGTTCCGGGAACAGGGTCATAGATACGCAGTATTTT	CASSSGNRVIDTQYF
TRBV13	-	TRBD1	TRBJ1-1	TGTGCCAGCAGACGACAGGGGCTAGTGGCTTTCTTT	CASRRQGLVAFF
TRBV3-1/TRBV3-2	-	TRBD1	TRBJ1-4	TGTGCCAGCAGCCAAGGACCGGGACAGGGACTAAAGGAAAAACTGTTTTTT	CASSQGPGQGLKEKLFF
TRBV9	once	TRBD2	TRBJ2-2	TGTGCCAGCAGCGTAGCCGGGGGGGCCACCGGGGAGCTGTTTTTT	CASSVAGGATGELFF
TRBV11-3	-	-	TRBJ1-1	TGTGCCAGCAGCCCACCCGGACTTTCGAACACTGAAGCTTTCTTT	CASSPPGLSNTEAFF